This passage covers 2 T cell receptor beta chains from one sample sequenced in a study of cytotoxic CD8 clonotypes in ibrutinib-treated CLL. The table came from immunoSEQ multiplex PCR; TCRdb's copy has only in-frame clones and leaves some out. The sample holds roughly 130,000 clones, approximately 80% seen once. The material sequenced was PBMCs, taken after 12 months of ibrutinib treatment. The receptors stem from a human donor with chronic lymphocytic leukemia.

The chain has TRBV9 and TRBJ2-7; no reliable D call. Germline CDR1 reads SGDLS; CDR2 reads YYNGEE. V lost 0 bases and J 0 bases, leaving 7 bases between the germline ends. The length of the CDR3 is 14 residues. The CDR3 DNA sequence: TGTGCCAGCAGCGTAGACCCTAGCTCCTACGAGCAGTACTTC. As protein: CASSVDPSSYEQYF. Full variable domain (rest looked up from reference TRBV9 and TRBJ2-7): DSGVTQTPKHLITATGQRVTLRCSPRSGDLSVYWYQQSLDQGLQFLIQYYNGEERAKGNILERFSAQQFPDLHSELNLSSLELGDSALYFCASSVDPSSYEQYFGPGTRLTVT.

The sample holds one count of this clone. The chain links TRBV6-5 to TRBJ1-4; 7 bases are a match to TRBD1. This CDR3 is 15 amino acids long. Germline-derived CDR1 and CDR2 are MNHEY and SVGAGI. The trim removed 6 bases at V and 4 bases at J, leaving 8 bases unmatched. CDR3 nucleotide sequence: TGTGCCAGCAGGCCCCGCGACAGGGATAATGAAAAACTGTTTTTT. Translating gives CASRPRDRDNEKLFF.